A selection of T cell receptor beta chains follows, all from one sample in a study of blood T cell repertoires in COVID-19. TCRdb's copy holds only in-frame clones and misses some; the assay was immunoSEQ multiplex PCR. The sample has fewer than 35,000 clones, approximately 86% seen once. The sequencing input was peripheral blood. These TCRs come from a woman aged 80 or older with active or convalescent COVID-19. Each CDR3 is given with its conserved first and last residue. The order of the fields is clone size, V gene, D gene, J gene, CDR3 protein, CDR3 DNA. D genes are given only for firm matches. Size tells how often a clone was seen (once, few, many) or the class of an expanded clone, and some rows leave it out.

abundance: -
v_gene: TRBV28
d_gene: TRBD1
j_gene: TRBJ2-7
CDR3aa: CASTQAGTGFYEQYF
CDR3nt: TGTGCCAGCACTCAAGCGGGGACAGGGTTCTACGAGCAGTACTTC

abundance: -
v_gene: TRBV30
d_gene: -
j_gene: TRBJ2-7
CDR3aa: CAWSSGPIYEQYF
CDR3nt: TGTGCCTGGAGTTCAGGCCCTATCTACGAGCAGTACTTC

abundance: -
v_gene: TRBV19
d_gene: TRBD2
j_gene: TRBJ2-2
CDR3aa: CASTLGGANTGELFF
CDR3nt: TGTGCCAGTACGCTGGGAGGGGCGAACACCGGGGAGCTGTTTTTT

abundance: -
v_gene: TRBV10-3
d_gene: TRBD1
j_gene: TRBJ1-1
CDR3aa: CAISEQGAGTEAFF
CDR3nt: TGTGCCATCAGTGAACAGGGGGCGGGCACTGAAGCTTTCTTT

abundance: -
v_gene: TRBV6-5
d_gene: TRBD1
j_gene: TRBJ2-2
CDR3aa: CASRTGITGELFF
CDR3nt: TGTGCCAGCCGGACAGGTATCACCGGGGAGCTGTTTTTT

abundance: -
v_gene: TRBV25-1
d_gene: -
j_gene: TRBJ2-5
CDR3aa: CASSELGVSQETQYF
CDR3nt: TGTGCCAGCAGTGAATTGGGCGTCAGCCAAGAGACCCAGTACTTC

abundance: -
v_gene: TRBV2
d_gene: -
j_gene: TRBJ1-1
CDR3aa: CASSALMNTEAFF
CDR3nt: TGTGCCAGCAGTGCACTGATGAACACTGAAGCTTTCTTT

abundance: -
v_gene: TRBV6-1
d_gene: TRBD1
j_gene: TRBJ2-7
CDR3aa: CASSESGQATYEQYF
CDR3nt: TGTGCCAGCAGTGAAAGTGGACAGGCAACCTACGAGCAGTACTTC

abundance: -
v_gene: TRBV5-1
d_gene: -
j_gene: TRBJ2-2
CDR3aa: CASSRMRQGWNTGELFF
CDR3nt: TGCGCCAGCAGTCGGATGCGCCAGGGGTGGAACACCGGGGAGCTGTTTTTT

abundance: -
v_gene: TRBV19
d_gene: TRBD1
j_gene: TRBJ2-7
CDR3aa: CASSSGTASYEQYF
CDR3nt: TGTGCCAGTAGTTCCGGGACAGCTTCCTACGAGCAGTACTTC

abundance: -
v_gene: TRBV19
d_gene: -
j_gene: TRBJ1-6
CDR3aa: CASSIRRSDLRDSPLHF
CDR3nt: TGTGCCAGTAGTATAAGAAGGTCTGACCTGCGGGATTCACCCCTCCACTTT

abundance: -
v_gene: TRBV18
d_gene: -
j_gene: TRBJ1-1
CDR3aa: CASSSTGTRAEAFF
CDR3nt: TGTGCCAGCTCAAGCACCGGGACTAGGGCTGAAGCTTTCTTT

abundance: -
v_gene: TRBV5-1
d_gene: TRBD2
j_gene: TRBJ2-1
CDR3aa: CASSLVAGEYNEQFF
CDR3nt: TGCGCCAGCAGCTTGGTAGCGGGGGAGTACAATGAGCAGTTCTTC

abundance: -
v_gene: TRBV7-9
d_gene: TRBD2
j_gene: TRBJ2-5
CDR3aa: CASSHASRGSGETQYF
CDR3nt: TGTGCCAGCAGCCACGCCTCACGCGGGAGCGGTGAGACCCAGTACTTC

abundance: -
v_gene: TRBV6-6
d_gene: TRBD2
j_gene: TRBJ2-7
CDR3aa: CASRPGTSGPYEQYF
CDR3nt: TGTGCCAGCAGACCCGGGACTAGCGGACCCTACGAGCAGTACTTC

abundance: -
v_gene: TRBV27
d_gene: -
j_gene: TRBJ1-1
CDR3aa: CASRILQGSHTEAFF
CDR3nt: TGTGCCAGCAGAATCCTGCAGGGTTCGCACACTGAAGCTTTCTTT

abundance: -
v_gene: TRBV6-5
d_gene: -
j_gene: TRBJ1-3
CDR3aa: CASSGAGNTIYF
CDR3nt: TGTGCCAGCTCCGGGGCTGGAAACACCATATATTTT

abundance: -
v_gene: TRBV5-1
d_gene: -
j_gene: TRBJ2-5
CDR3aa: CASSLGAGALLQETQYF
CDR3nt: TGCGCCAGCAGCTTGGGGGCGGGGGCCTTGCTCCAAGAGACCCAGTACTTC

abundance: -
v_gene: TRBV25-1
d_gene: -
j_gene: TRBJ1-3
CDR3aa: CASSDPPRGHIYF
CDR3nt: TGTGCCAGCAGTGACCCCCCCAGGGGACACATATATTTT

abundance: -
v_gene: TRBV5-1
d_gene: TRBD2
j_gene: TRBJ2-3
CDR3aa: CASSGRAVFTDTQYF
CDR3nt: TGCGCCAGCAGCGGGAGGGCGGTGTTCACAGATACGCAGTATTTT

abundance: once
v_gene: TRBV5-1
d_gene: TRBD2
j_gene: TRBJ2-2
CDR3aa: CASSWTSGGTGELFF
CDR3nt: TGCGCCAGCAGCTGGACTAGTGGTGGGACCGGGGAGCTGTTTTTT

abundance: -
v_gene: TRBV7-8
d_gene: TRBD2
j_gene: TRBJ2-7
CDR3aa: CASSPGLAGYEQYF
CDR3nt: TGTGCCAGCAGCCCGGGACTAGCGGGGTACGAGCAGTACTTC

abundance: -
v_gene: TRBV27
d_gene: TRBD2
j_gene: TRBJ2-1
CDR3aa: CASSRTSGRPNQQFF
CDR3nt: TGTGCCAGCAGTCGCACTAGCGGGAGACCCAATCAGCAGTTCTTC

abundance: -
v_gene: TRBV9
d_gene: -
j_gene: TRBJ1-4
CDR3aa: CASTTTGEGEKLFF
CDR3nt: TGTGCCAGCACCACGACAGGAGAGGGGGAAAAACTGTTTTTT

abundance: -
v_gene: TRBV12-5
d_gene: TRBD2
j_gene: TRBJ2-3
CDR3aa: CASGLVPWGLAGGKAIPSAQYF
CDR3nt: TGTGCTAGTGGTTTGGTACCCTGGGGTCTAGCGGGGGGCAAGGCCATACCGTCGGCGCAGTATTTT

abundance: -
v_gene: TRBV2
d_gene: -
j_gene: TRBJ1-2
CDR3aa: CASSPPDRYGYTF
CDR3nt: TGTGCCAGCAGTCCCCCGGACAGATATGGCTACACCTTC

abundance: -
v_gene: TRBV5-1
d_gene: -
j_gene: TRBJ2-7
CDR3aa: CASSLDGVLEQYF
CDR3nt: TGCGCCAGCAGCTTGGATGGCGTACTAGAGCAGTACTTC